These 2 T cell receptor beta chains came from one sample sequenced in a study of T cell repertoires in cytomegalovirus infection. The antigens of these receptors remain unknown. TCRdb used MiXCR to reprocess the reads, holding one entry per CDR3 protein. Here the sample spans roughly 800,000 distinct CDR3 sequences, 29% being singletons. Sample: cultured CD8+ T cells from PBMCs, taken from culture after CMV antigen stimulation. The receptors originated from a human donor in good health (CMV status not recorded). Some clones in this sample may be carry-over from other donors' samples.

This rearrangement joins TRBV6-1 to TRBJ2-6; unclear D gene. Germline CDR1 is MNHNS and CDR2 is SASEGT. This CDR3 is 14 amino acids long. Trimming removed 8 bases from V and 0 bases from J, with 8 bases in between. In nucleotides, the CDR3 is TGTGCCAGCGGGCTGATCTCTGGGGCCAACGTCCTGACTTTC. This codes for CASGLISGANVLTF.

This chain connects TRBV19 to TRBJ2-5; 9 nucleotides agree with TRBD2. Germline CDR1 LNHDA, CDR2 SQIVND (reference sequence). The ends lost 2 bases at V and 2 bases at J; junction bases unmatched: 6. CDR3 length: 16 amino acids. CDR3 sequence (DNA): TGTGCCAGTAGTATACTCCACGCGGGGGGGCAAGAGACCCAGTACTTC. The encoded protein is CASSILHAGGQETQYF.